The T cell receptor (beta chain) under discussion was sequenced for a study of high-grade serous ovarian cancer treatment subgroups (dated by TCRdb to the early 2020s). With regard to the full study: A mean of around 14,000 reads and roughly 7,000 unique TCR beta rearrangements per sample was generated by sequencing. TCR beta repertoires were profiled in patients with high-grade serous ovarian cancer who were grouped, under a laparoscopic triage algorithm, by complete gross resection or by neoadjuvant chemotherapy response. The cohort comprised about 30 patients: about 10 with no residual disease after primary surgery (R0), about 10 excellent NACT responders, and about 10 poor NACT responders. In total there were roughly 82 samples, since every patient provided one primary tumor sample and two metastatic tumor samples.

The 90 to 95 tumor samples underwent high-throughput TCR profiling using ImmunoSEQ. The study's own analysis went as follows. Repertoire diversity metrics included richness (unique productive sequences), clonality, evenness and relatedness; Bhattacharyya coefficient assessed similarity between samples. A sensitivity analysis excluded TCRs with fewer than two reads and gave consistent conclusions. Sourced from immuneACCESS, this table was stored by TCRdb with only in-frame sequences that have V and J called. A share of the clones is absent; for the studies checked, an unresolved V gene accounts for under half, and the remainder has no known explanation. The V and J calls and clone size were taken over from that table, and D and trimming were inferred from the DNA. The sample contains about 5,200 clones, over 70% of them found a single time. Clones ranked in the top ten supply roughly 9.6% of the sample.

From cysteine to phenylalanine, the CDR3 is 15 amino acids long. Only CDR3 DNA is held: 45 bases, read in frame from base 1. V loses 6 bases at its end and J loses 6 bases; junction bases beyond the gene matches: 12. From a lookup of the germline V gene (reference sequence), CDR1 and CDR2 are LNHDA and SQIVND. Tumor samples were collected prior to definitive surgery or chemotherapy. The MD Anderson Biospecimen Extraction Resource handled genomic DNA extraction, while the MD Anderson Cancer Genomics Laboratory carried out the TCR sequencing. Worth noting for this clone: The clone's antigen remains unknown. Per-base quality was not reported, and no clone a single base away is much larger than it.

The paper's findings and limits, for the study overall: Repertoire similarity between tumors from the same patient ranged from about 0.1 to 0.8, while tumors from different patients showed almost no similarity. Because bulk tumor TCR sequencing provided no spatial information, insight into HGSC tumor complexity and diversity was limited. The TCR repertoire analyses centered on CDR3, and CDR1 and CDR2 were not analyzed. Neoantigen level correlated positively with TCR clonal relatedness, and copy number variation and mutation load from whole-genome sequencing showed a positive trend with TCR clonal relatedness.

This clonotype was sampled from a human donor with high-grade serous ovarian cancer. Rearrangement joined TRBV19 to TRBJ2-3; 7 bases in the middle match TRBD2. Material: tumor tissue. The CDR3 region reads CASRDERGLADTQYF. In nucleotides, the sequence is TGTGCCAGTAGGGATGAGCGGGGATTAGCCGATACGCAGTATTTT.